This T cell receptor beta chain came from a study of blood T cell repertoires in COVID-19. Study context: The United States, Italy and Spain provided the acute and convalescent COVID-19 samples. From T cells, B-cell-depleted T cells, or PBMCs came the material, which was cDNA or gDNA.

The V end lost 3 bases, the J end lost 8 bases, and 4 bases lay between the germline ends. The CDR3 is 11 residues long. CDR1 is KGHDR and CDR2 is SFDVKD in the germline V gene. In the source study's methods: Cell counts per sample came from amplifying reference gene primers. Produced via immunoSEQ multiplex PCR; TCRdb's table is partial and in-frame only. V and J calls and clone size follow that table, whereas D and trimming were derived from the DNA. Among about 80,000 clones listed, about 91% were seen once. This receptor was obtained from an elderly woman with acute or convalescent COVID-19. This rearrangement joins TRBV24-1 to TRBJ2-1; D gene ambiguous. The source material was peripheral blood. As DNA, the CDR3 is TGTGCCACCAGTGATCGGGATGAGCAGTTCTTC. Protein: CATSDRDEQFF.